This section outlines one TCR beta chain sequence together with its context. Its antigen is not known. The data were obtained in a study of Ad26.COV2.S vaccination and SARS-CoV-2 variants. Turning to the study itself: Ad26.COV2.S was injected intramuscularly once or twice, 56 days apart.

Overall study results and limits: From the TCR breadth and depth analyses, total T cell responses may have been underestimated. The authors reported substantial breadth in spike-specific CD8+ and CD4+ T cell responses after vaccination.

This CDR3 is built from 15 residues. In germline, CDR1 is MNHNY, CDR2 SVGAGI (reference sequence). V was clipped by 2 bases and J by 3 bases, with 11 bases between them. Sample treatment: about 20 received Ad26.COV2.S at low or high dose, single or two shots; 5 received placebo; per-sample allocation not given. Day 63 following the first vaccine or placebo injection was when the samples were taken. The vaccine delivered Wuhan-strain SARS-CoV-2 spike through an Ad26 vector. Assay: immunoSEQ multiplex PCR; the TCRdb copy retains only in-frame clones and omits some. The sample has about 400,000 clones, 75% to 90% seen once.

This sample comprised peripheral blood, obtained in a trial of Ad26.COV2.S vaccine versus placebo. The TCR sequence derives from a person aged 18-65 years who received the Ad26.COV2.S COVID-19 vaccine or a placebo. The chain carries TRBV6-6 and TRBJ2-4; possibly TRBD2 for D (6 bases). CDR3 bases: TGTGCCAGCAGTTACCTGCCCGGGGGCAAAAACATTCAGTACTTC. It translates to CASSYLPGGKNIQYF.